This T cell receptor beta chain was profiled in a study of immune characterization of retroperitoneal liposarcoma. Germline V lookup: CDR1 MNHGY, CDR2 SAAAGT. The length of the CDR3 is 14 residues. V was cut by 5 bases and J by 5 bases, with 15 bases left in between. Using its own MiXCR run on the PCR reads, TCRdb lists one record per CDR3 protein. The profile shows 2,500 to 3,000 distinct CDR3 sequences, approximately 42% of them singletons. The sample comprised tumor tissue. The chain recombines TRBV6-8 with TRBJ1-1; tentatively, D is TRBD1 (5 bases). The source of this sequence is a male donor with retroperitoneal liposarcoma. CDR3 sequence reads: CASSTRTGGTEAFF. In DNA form, the CDR3 reads TGTGCCAGCAGTACTCGCACCGGGGGGACTGAAGCTTTCTTT.